This T cell receptor beta chain was captured in a study of control samples from healthy donors and cancer patients. The method was immunoSEQ multiplex PCR; TCRdb's version includes in-frame clones alone and lacks a portion of them. The profile covers some 67,000 clones, with around 87% appearing a single time and over 2% taken by the ten largest. Germline CDR1 is SGHDN and CDR2 is FVKESK. This CDR3 has 16 residues. Trimming took off 2 bases at V and 0 bases at J, with 14 bases between the two ends. The rearrangement links TRBV14 to TRBJ2-7; D might be TRBD1 (5 bases). This clonotype was sampled from a woman aged 50 to 60 with head and neck cancer. Source material: PBMCs. The CDR3 region has the DNA TGTGCCAGCAGCCAATCGGTGGGCAGGGTCTCCTACGAGCAGTACTTC. Residues: CASSQSVGRVSYEQYF.